This T cell receptor (beta chain) was recovered during a study of metastatic and nonmetastatic thyroid tumors. TCRdb recomputed clones from the PCR reads via MiXCR. The sample carries some 40,000 clones, approximately 20% recorded once. Among the patients, none had received any treatment before thyroid surgery. The V gene lost 7 bases and the J gene lost 4 bases, with 12 bases spanning the gap. This CDR3 has 14 amino acids. The V gene's germline CDR1 is KGHDR and CDR2 SFDVKD. The clonotype comes from a female donor with papillary thyroid cancer or a benign thyroid nodule (not recorded which). Some clones in this sample may be carry-over from other donors' samples. The chain uses TRBV24-1 and TRBJ1-4; no clear D gene. Sequenced input: tumor tissue. CDR3 nucleotide sequence: TGTGCCACCAGCCTGGATGAGGGTAATGAAAAACTGTTTTTT. Its translation is CATSLDEGNEKLFF.